The 30 T cell receptor beta chains in this list originate from one sample, sequenced in a study of CD8 T cells in Susac syndrome. Random hexamers were used to reverse transcribe the RNA input (about 0.45 to 1 ug). A single record per CDR3 protein comes from TCRdb applying MiXCR to the immunoSEQ multiplex PCR reads. The table lists some 220,000 distinct CDR3 sequences, 95% of them singletons. Sequenced sample: CD4+ T cells from PBMCs. These receptors all stem from a human donor with multiple sclerosis.

The chain recombines TRBV14 with TRBJ2-5; D not certain. V was cut by 4 bases and J by 5 bases, with 11 bases left in between. This CDR3 comprises 13 residues. Germline CDR1 SGHDN, CDR2 FVKESK. For the CDR3, the DNA is TGTGCCAGCAGCCGGGATTTTGGCGAGACCCAGTACTTC. Translating it yields CASSRDFGETQYF.

The chain uses TRBV3-1 and TRBJ2-3, with 10 bases lining up with TRBD2. Looked up from germline, CDR1 is LGHDT and CDR2 is YNNKEL (reference sequence). The trim removed 5 bases at V and 4 bases at J, leaving 3 bases unmatched. The CDR3 runs to 14 residues. The CDR3 sequence is CASSEAGGADTQYF. DNA of the CDR3: TGTGCCAGCAGCGAAGCGGGGGGGGCAGATACGCAGTATTTT.

This sequence joins TRBV27 and TRBJ2-7, with 9 bases fitting TRBD2. CDR1 and CDR2 from the germline V gene are MNHEY and SMNVEV (reference sequence). Trimming at V came to 6 bases and at J to 0 bases, leaving 15 bases not matched to a gene. The length of the CDR3 is 18 residues. Written as DNA, the CDR3 is TGTGCCAGCAGCATTACAGGGGCGGGAGGGAAGAGCTCCTACGAGCAGTACTTC. Its translation: CASSITGAGGKSSYEQYF.

This chain joins TRBV18 and TRBJ1-5, with a possible D match to TRBD1 (6 bases). V was shortened by 3 bases and J by 6 bases, with 9 bases between the two germline ends. Germline CDR1 KGHSH, CDR2 LQKENI. The CDR3 runs 13 residues. The DNA for the CDR3 is TGTGCCAGCTCACCGGACAGTAGTCAGCCCCAGCATTTT. It yields the protein CASSPDSSQPQHF.

This chain links TRBV18 with TRBJ2-1; maybe TRBD1 (5 bases). V was clipped by 1 base and J by 5 bases, with 12 bases between them. There are 15 residues in the CDR3. Looked up from germline, CDR1 is KGHSH and CDR2 is LQKENI. The CDR3, as DNA: TGTGCCAGCTCACCACGGTGGGGCGGAGACAATGAGCAGTTCTTC. This translates into CASSPRWGGDNEQFF.

This clonotype was seen a single time. The chain recombines TRBV29-1 with TRBJ1-2; no clear D gene. Trimming took off 6 bases at V and 8 bases at J, with 16 bases between the two ends. Germline V CDR1 and CDR2: SQVTM, ANQGSEA. CDR3 length: 12 amino acids. In DNA, the CDR3 is TGCAGCGTACTCGGTGAGGTGGAGGGCTACACCTTC. Encoded protein: CSVLGEVEGYTF. The full variable domain, with the rest looked up from reference TRBV29-1 and TRBJ1-2, is SAVISQKPSRDICQRGTSLTIQCQVDSQVTMMFWYRQQPGQSLTLIATANQGSEATYESGFVIDKFPISRPNLTFSTLTVSNMSPEDSSIYLCSVLGEVEGYTFGSGTRLTVV.

The rearrangement uses TRBV20-1 and TRBJ1-4; D is undetermined. Germline CDR1 is DFQATT and CDR2 is SNEGSKA (reference sequence). This CDR3 is built from 11 residues. V shed 2 bases and J shed 8 bases, with 6 bases lying between them. The CDR3 sequence is CSARFLEKLFF. CDR3 sequence (DNA): TGCAGTGCTAGATTTCTCGAAAAACTGTTTTTT.

The chain combines TRBV29-1 with TRBJ2-6; 7 positions agree with TRBD1. Trimming at V came to 4 bases and at J to 0 bases, leaving 6 bases not matched to a gene. The CDR3 spans 16 residues. CDR1 and CDR2 (germline): SQVTM, ANQGSEA. CDR3 DNA sequence: TGCAGCGTTGGGGACAGCTCCCTCTCTGGGGCCAACGTCCTGACTTTC. Translated, it gives CSVGDSSLSGANVLTF.

This chain connects TRBV7-2 to TRBJ2-2, with 12 bases lining up with TRBD2. After removal of 5 bases from V and 5 bases from J, the junction contained 3 bases not matched to a gene. Looked up from germline, CDR1 is SGHTA and CDR2 is FQGNSA. There are 15 residues in the CDR3. The CDR3 loop reads CASSLGLAGTGELFF. Written as DNA, the CDR3 is TGTGCCAGCAGCCTCGGACTAGCGGGGACCGGGGAGCTGTTTTTT.

This sequence joins TRBV7-2 and TRBJ2-7, with TRBD1 matching over 8 bases. The CDR3 is 14 residues long. In germline, CDR1 is SGHTA, CDR2 FQGNSA. After removal of 3 bases from V and 2 bases from J, the junction contained 3 bases not matched to a gene. Here the CDR3 reads CASSFTGGPYEQYF. The DNA of the CDR3 is TGTGCCAGCAGCTTCACAGGGGGACCCTACGAGCAGTACTTC.

This clonotype was seen only once. This rearrangement joins TRBV7-3 to TRBJ1-6; 7 positions agree with TRBD1. Trimming at V came to 5 bases and at J to 7 bases, leaving 5 bases not matched to a gene. Per germline, CDR1 SGHTA and CDR2 FQGTGA. CDR3 length: 14 amino acids. DNA of the CDR3: TGTGCCAGCAGCCTAGGGACAGCGAATTCACCCCTCCACTTT. Its protein product is CASSLGTANSPLHF.

The gene calls are TRBV20-1 and TRBJ1-1; the match to TRBD1 covers 7 bases. Germline assignment: CDR1 DFQATT and CDR2 SNEGSKA (reference sequence). The CDR3 length is 14 residues. V lost 3 bases to trimming and J lost 3 bases; unmatched junction nucleotides: 7. The CDR3 nucleotides read TGCAGTGCTAGTAATGGGCAGGGGGACACTGAAGCTTTCTTT. Encoded protein: CSASNGQGDTEAFF.

The chain couples TRBV4-2 to TRBJ1-2; TRBD1 matches 9 bases. The germline gives CDR1 LGHNA, CDR2 YNFKEQ. The CDR3 covers 15 residues. J was trimmed by 5 bases and V by 0 bases; bases with no gene match: 4. The CDR3 protein is CASSQDIGTGYGYTF. The DNA for the CDR3 is TGTGCCAGCAGCCAAGATATAGGGACAGGGTATGGCTACACCTTC.

This chain links TRBV19 with TRBJ1-6; D is perhaps TRBD1 (5 bases). Looked up from germline, CDR1 is LNHDA and CDR2 is SQIVND (reference sequence). The CDR3 sequence is 15 residues long. Trimming took 3 bases from V and 7 from J, leaving 13 bases between them. The CDR3 DNA is TGTGCCAGTAGTATTTCAGGGAGTGGGAATTCACCCCTCCACTTT. As protein: CASSISGSGNSPLHF.

Only one count was recorded for this clonotype. The chain recombines TRBV11-2 with TRBJ1-2; a possible D gene is TRBD1 (6 bases). The CDR3 sequence is 12 residues long. The V end was cut by 3 bases, the J end by 13 bases, with 15 bases between. The V gene's germline CDR1 is SGHAT and CDR2 FQNNGV. The CDR3 sequence: CASSFRQGLGTF. CDR3 DNA: TGTGCCAGCAGCTTCCGGCAGGGGTTAGGCACCTTC.

The rearrangement joins TRBV7-9 to TRBJ1-1; D is undetermined. CDR1 is SEHNR, CDR2 FQNEAQ, per germline (reference sequence). V was cut by 3 bases and J by 4 bases, with 6 bases left in between. The CDR3 consists of 12 residues. CDR3 amino acids: CASSFQFTEAFF. The CDR3 nucleotides are TGTGCCAGCAGCTTCCAGTTCACTGAAGCTTTCTTT.

The chain joins TRBV12-5 to TRBJ2-3; unclear D gene. V lost 3 bases and J 0 bases, leaving 7 bases between the germline ends. This CDR3 is 14 amino acids long. Germline loops: CDR1 LGHNT, CDR2 FRNRAP. The DNA for the CDR3 is TGTGCTAGTGGTTTCAGGTTGAGCACAGATACGCAGTATTTT. This codes for CASGFRLSTDTQYF.

The CDR3 sequence is CASSLPSPRETQYF. The CDR3 DNA reads as TGTGCCAGCAGTTTGCCCTCCCCTCGAGAGACCCAGTACTTC. V and J are TRBV28 and TRBJ2-5; D remains ambiguous. Between the trimmed V and J ends, which lost 3 bases and 4 bases, there was a span of 12 bases. Germline CDR1 is MDHEN and CDR2 is SYDVKM. The length of the CDR3 is 14 residues.

The chain is built from TRBV3-1 and TRBJ2-5; perhaps TRBD1 as D (6 bases). This CDR3 contains 14 residues. Trimming stripped 5 bases from V and 2 bases from J, with 12 bases between. Germline V CDR1 and CDR2: LGHDT, YNNKEL (reference sequence). CDR3 in DNA: TGTGCCAGCAGCTCCCAGGGGTTACAAGAGACCCAGTACTTC. It codes for CASSSQGLQETQYF.

The V call is TRBV4-2, the J call TRBJ1-1; no clear D. The V end was cut by 1 base, the J end by 6 bases, with 12 bases between. CDR3 size: 14 residues. Germline lookup yields CDR1 LGHNA and CDR2 YNFKEQ. The CDR3 spells CASSQVGLNAEAFF. CDR3 coding DNA: TGTGCCAGCAGCCAAGTTGGCCTAAACGCTGAAGCTTTCTTT.

The sample holds one count of this clonotype. The genes are TRBV12-5 and TRBJ2-5; 8 nucleotides align to TRBD1. The CDR3 length is 15 residues. The J segment lost 5 bases and the V segment lost 2 bases, leaving 7 bases of the junction unmatched. Germline-derived CDR1 and CDR2 are LGHNT and FRNRAP. The CDR3 is CASGLIDRGSETQYF. The CDR3 bases are TGTGCTAGTGGTTTGATAGACAGGGGTTCGGAGACCCAGTACTTC.

The CDR3 sequence: CASSLGSGSSYNEQFF. CDR3 bases: TGCGCCAGCAGCTTAGGAAGCGGGAGCTCCTACAATGAGCAGTTCTTC. The rearrangement uses TRBV5-1 and TRBJ2-1, with 8 bases lining up with TRBD2. Germline trimming cut 2 bases from V and 0 bases from J; bases unmatched to any gene: 4. This CDR3 has 16 residues. Germline V lookup: CDR1 SGHRS, CDR2 YFSETQ.

CDR3 protein: CASSITGPYEQYF. DNA for the CDR3: TGTGCCAGCAGTATAACAGGGCCCTACGAGCAGTACTTC. J is TRBJ2-7 and V is TRBV25-1; a possible D gene is TRBD1 (6 bases). Germline-derived CDR1 and CDR2 are MGHDK and SYGVNS. This CDR3 is built from 13 residues. The V end was cut by 5 bases, the J end by 2 bases, with 10 bases between.

This chain links TRBV7-8 with TRBJ2-7; the D gene is possibly TRBD1 (5 bases). Germline lookup yields CDR1 SGHVS and CDR2 FQNEAQ. This CDR3 has 14 amino acids. Trimming stripped 2 bases from V and 2 bases from J, with 10 bases between. This CDR3 reads CASSLRGRPYEQYF. Here the CDR3 DNA reads TGTGCCAGCAGCTTAAGGGGAAGGCCCTACGAGCAGTACTTC.

This clonotype was seen only once. The chain recombines TRBV9 with TRBJ1-6; tentative D call: TRBD1 (5 bases). The V and J ends lost 0 bases and 7 bases respectively, with 11 bases between them. The CDR3 length is 15 residues. From germline, CDR1 is SGDLS and CDR2 YYNGEE. CDR3 sequence: CASSVAGKTNSPLHF. The CDR3 DNA is TGTGCCAGCAGCGTAGCAGGGAAGACCAATTCACCCCTCCACTTT.

This chain connects TRBV28 to TRBJ2-2, with 9 bases matching TRBD1. Germline CDR1 and CDR2: MDHEN and SYDVKM. V gave up 5 bases and J gave up 6 bases; unmatched junction bases: 7. The CDR3 runs 15 residues. The CDR3 spells CASSLSQGAAGELFF. CDR3 sequence (DNA): TGTGCCAGCAGTCTCTCACAGGGGGCAGCCGGGGAGCTGTTTTTT.

The chain joins TRBV24-1 to TRBJ1-1; D is unresolved. The V end lost 1 base, the J end lost 0 bases, and 23 bases lay between the germline ends. Germline values: CDR1 KGHDR, CDR2 SFDVKD. This CDR3 region has 20 residues. CDR3: CATSDFCPGLGNVMNTEAFF. The CDR3 bases are TGTGCCACCAGTGATTTTTGTCCGGGATTGGGAAATGTCATGAACACTGAAGCTTTCTTT.

The J gene is TRBJ2-4, the V gene TRBV20-1; D is ambiguous. The CDR3 consists of 14 residues. Germline V gene sequence: CDR1 DFQATT, CDR2 SNEGSKA (reference sequence). Trimming left V 1 base short and J 8 bases short, with 15 bases between. CDR3 in amino acids: CSARVTGLRDIQYF. CDR3 coding DNA: TGCAGTGCTAGAGTCACCGGGTTACGGGACATTCAGTACTTC.

The rearrangement uses TRBV24-1 and TRBJ2-1, with TRBD1 identical over 8 bases. The V gene end was trimmed by 12 bases and the J gene end by 4 bases; junction bases not matched to a gene: 4. The CDR3 contains 12 residues. Germline V gene sequence: CDR1 KGHDR, CDR2 SFDVKD. CDR3 amino acids: CAAGGEYNEQFF. CDR3 DNA sequence: TGTGCCGCAGGGGGCGAGTACAATGAGCAGTTCTTC.

The chain carries TRBV12-3 or TRBV12-4 and TRBJ2-6; 7 nucleotides align to TRBD1. With V trimmed by 5 bases and J by 0 bases, 4 bases remained unmatched. This CDR3 region has 16 residues. In DNA, the CDR3 is TGTGCCAGCAGTCCCCGGGACAGCTCTGGGGCCAACGTCCTGACTTTC. Encoded protein: CASSPRDSSGANVLTF.